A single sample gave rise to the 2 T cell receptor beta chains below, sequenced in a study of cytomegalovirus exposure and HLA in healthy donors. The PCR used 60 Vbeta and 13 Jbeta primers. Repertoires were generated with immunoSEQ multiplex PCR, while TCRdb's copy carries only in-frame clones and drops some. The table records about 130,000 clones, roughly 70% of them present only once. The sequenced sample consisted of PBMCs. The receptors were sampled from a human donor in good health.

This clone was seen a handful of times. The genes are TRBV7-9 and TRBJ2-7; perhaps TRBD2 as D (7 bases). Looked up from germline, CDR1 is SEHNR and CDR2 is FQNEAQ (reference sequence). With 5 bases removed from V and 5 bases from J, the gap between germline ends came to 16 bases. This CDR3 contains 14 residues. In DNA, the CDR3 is TGTGCCAGCAGCCCGCCCACGGGGGGCCACGAGCAGTACTTC. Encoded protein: CASSPPTGGHEQYF. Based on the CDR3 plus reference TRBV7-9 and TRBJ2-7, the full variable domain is DTGVSQNPRHKITKRGQNVTFRCDPISEHNRLYWYRQTLGQGPEFLTYFQNEAQLEKSRLLSDRFSAERPKGSFSTLEIQRTEQGDSAMYLCASSPPTGGHEQYFGPGTRLTVT.

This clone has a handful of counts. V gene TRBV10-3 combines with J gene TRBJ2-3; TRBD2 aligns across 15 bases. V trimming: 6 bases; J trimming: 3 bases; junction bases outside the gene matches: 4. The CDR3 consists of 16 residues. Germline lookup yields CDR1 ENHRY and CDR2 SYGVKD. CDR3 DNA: TGTGCCATCAGGAGCGGGACTAGCGGGAGGACAGATACGCAGTATTTT. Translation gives CAIRSGTSGRTDTQYF.